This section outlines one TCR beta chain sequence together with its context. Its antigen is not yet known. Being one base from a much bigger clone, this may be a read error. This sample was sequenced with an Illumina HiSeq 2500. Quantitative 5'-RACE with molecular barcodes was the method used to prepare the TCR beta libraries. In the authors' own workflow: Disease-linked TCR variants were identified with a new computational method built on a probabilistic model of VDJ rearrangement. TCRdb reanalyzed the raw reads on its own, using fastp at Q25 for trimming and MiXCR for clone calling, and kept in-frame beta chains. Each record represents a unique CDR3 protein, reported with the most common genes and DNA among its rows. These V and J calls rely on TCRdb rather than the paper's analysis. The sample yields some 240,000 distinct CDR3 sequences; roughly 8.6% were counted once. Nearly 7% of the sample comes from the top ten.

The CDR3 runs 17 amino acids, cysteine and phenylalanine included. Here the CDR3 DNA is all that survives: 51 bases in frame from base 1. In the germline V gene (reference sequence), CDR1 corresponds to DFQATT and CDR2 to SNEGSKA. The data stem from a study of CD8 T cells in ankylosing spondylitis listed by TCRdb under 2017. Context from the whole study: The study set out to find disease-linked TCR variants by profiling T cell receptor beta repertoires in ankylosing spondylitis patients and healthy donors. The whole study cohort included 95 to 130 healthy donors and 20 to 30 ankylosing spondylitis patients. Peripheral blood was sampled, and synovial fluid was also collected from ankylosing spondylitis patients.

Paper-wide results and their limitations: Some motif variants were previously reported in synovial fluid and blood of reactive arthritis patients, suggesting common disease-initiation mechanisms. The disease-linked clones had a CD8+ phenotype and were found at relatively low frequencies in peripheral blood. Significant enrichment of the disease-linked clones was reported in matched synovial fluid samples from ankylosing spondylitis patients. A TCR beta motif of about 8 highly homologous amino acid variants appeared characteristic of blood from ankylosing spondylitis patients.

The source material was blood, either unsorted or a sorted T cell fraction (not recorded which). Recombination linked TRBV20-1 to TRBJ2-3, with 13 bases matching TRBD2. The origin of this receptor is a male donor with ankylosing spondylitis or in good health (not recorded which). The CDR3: CCARDIGTSGITDTQYF. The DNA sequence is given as TGCTGTGCTAGAGATATCGGGACTAGCGGGATCACAGATACGCAGTATTTT.